Below are 31 T cell receptor beta chains sequenced from a single sample in a study of CD8+CD57+ T cells in acquired aplastic anemia. All sequencing subjects had displayed CD8+CD57+ cell expansion on flow cytometry. Genomic DNA provided the template from which TCR beta VDJ and CDR3 profiles were obtained. TCRdb called the reads again in MiXCR, with one record for every CDR3 protein. Among over 250,000 distinct CDR3 sequences listed, 45% to 65% were seen once. Sequencing was done on a sample of sorted CD4+, CD8+, or CD8+CD57+ T cells (not recorded which) from PBMCs. The receptors derive from a human donor with aplastic anemia.

V and J are TRBV10-3 and TRBJ2-5; D perhaps matches TRBD2 (7 bases). Germline loops: CDR1 ENHRY, CDR2 SYGVKD. This CDR3 contains 16 residues. The V and J ends lost 8 bases and 5 bases respectively, with 24 bases between them. CDR3 protein: CAIRGGVGGPYETQYF. The CDR3 DNA reads TGTGCCATCCGCGGGGGAGTGGGGGGGCCTTATGAGACCCAGTACTTC.

CDR3 amino acids: CASSVELDAYNEQFF. CDR3 nucleotide sequence: TGTGCCAGCAGCGTAGAGTTAGACGCCTACAATGAGCAGTTCTTC. This chain uses TRBV9 with TRBJ2-1, with no clear D. The CDR3 consists of 15 residues. V was trimmed by 0 bases and J by 2 bases, leaving 9 bases between them. CDR1 SGDLS and CDR2 YYNGEE come from the germline V gene.

This clonotype has only a few counts. The V and J genes are TRBV14 and TRBJ2-5, with unresolved D. The germline V gene has CDR1 SGHDN and CDR2 FVKESK. The length of the CDR3 is 12 residues. The V end was cut by 2 bases, the J end by 5 bases, with 6 bases between. The chain's CDR3 is CASSQRYETQYF. The CDR3 DNA reads TGTGCCAGCAGCCAACGTTATGAGACCCAGTACTTC.

This clonotype was picked up a small number of times. The V and J genes are TRBV5-6 and TRBJ1-2, with TRBD1 matching 8 bases. Germline V CDR1 and CDR2: SGHDT, YYEEEE. The CDR3 length is 15 residues. V shed 1 base and J 2 bases; nucleotides not matched to a gene: 4. This CDR3 reads CASSLLQGANYGYTF. In DNA, the CDR3 is TGTGCCAGCAGCTTGCTTCAGGGGGCGAACTATGGCTACACCTTC.

This sequence joins TRBV12-3 or TRBV12-4 and TRBJ1-6; TRBD1 matches at 9 bases. The CDR3 extends over 16 amino acids. After removal of 5 bases from V and 5 bases from J, the junction contained 7 bases not matched to a gene. DNA for the CDR3: TGTGCCAGCAGTCCGGGGACAGGGTTCGATAATTCACCCCTCCACTTT. This codes for CASSPGTGFDNSPLHF.

The V and J genes are TRBV7-6 and TRBJ1-4; D gene uncertain. The V and J ends lost 6 bases and 5 bases respectively, with 25 bases between them. Germline V gene sequence: CDR1 SGHVS, CDR2 FNYEAQ. CDR3 length: 18 amino acids. The CDR3 DNA follows: TGTGCCAGCAGACCTAATCCTAGCGGAAGCTCCTACAATGAAAAACTGTTTTTT. Amino acid sequence: CASRPNPSGSSYNEKLFF.

This clonotype was observed at least ten times. The genes are TRBV5-1 and TRBJ2-5; TRBD2 aligns across 8 bases. Germline CDR1 is SGHRS and CDR2 is YFSETQ. V lost 0 bases to trimming and J lost 5 bases; unmatched junction nucleotides: 12. The CDR3 spans 17 residues. CDR3 loop: CASSLGQRGKRLETQYF. In nucleotides, the CDR3 is TGCGCCAGCAGCTTGGGGCAGCGGGGGAAGCGCTTGGAGACCCAGTACTTC.

The J gene is TRBJ1-2, the V gene TRBV6-1, with a possible D match to TRBD1 (6 bases). The CDR3 sequence is 13 residues long. The germline V and J ends were trimmed by 7 bases and 2 bases, with 11 bases remaining between them. Looked up from germline, CDR1 is MNHNS and CDR2 is SASEGT. The CDR3 DNA follows: TGTGCCAGCACTAGGGGACACAACTATGGCTACACCTTC. It specifies CASTRGHNYGYTF.

This clonotype was counted at least ten times. V gene TRBV4-1 combines with J gene TRBJ1-4, with a tentative D call TRBD1 (5 bases). The germline gives CDR1 MGHRA, CDR2 YSYEKL. This CDR3 comprises 15 residues. With 5 bases removed from V and 5 bases from J, the gap between germline ends came to 15 bases. For the CDR3, the DNA is TGCGCCAGCAGCATCCCACAGGTCTTAAATGAAAAACTGTTTTTT. Its translation: CASSIPQVLNEKLFF.

The chain joins TRBV7-2 to TRBJ2-6; D is ambiguous. CDR3 length: 16 residues. V was pared by 4 bases and J by 0 bases, with 10 bases between. From germline, CDR1 is SGHTA and CDR2 FQGNSA. In DNA form, the CDR3 reads TGTGCCAGCAGCTCCTATATGCTCTCTGGGGCCAACGTCCTGACTTTC. This translates into CASSSYMLSGANVLTF.

With regard to this clonotype: As the CDR3 is not closed by the conserved phenylalanine or tryptophan, this likely results from a read error. The chain recombines TRBV7-2 with TRBJ1-4; unclear D gene. CDR3 length: 12 amino acids. Trimming removed 4 bases from V and 8 bases from J, with 8 bases in between. Germline assignment: CDR1 SGHTA and CDR2 FQGNSA. The CDR3 sequence is CASSWLEEKLFS. Here the CDR3 DNA reads TGTGCCAGCAGCTGGTTGGAAGAAAAACTGTTTTCT.

In the case of this clonotype: At one boundary the junction diverges from the germline segment, which might be a read error. The chain recombines TRBV5-6 with TRBJ1-4; possible D gene TRBD1, 5 bases. Germline loops: CDR1 SGHDT, CDR2 YYEEEE. The length of the CDR3 is 14 residues. The CDR3 DNA follows: TGCGCCAGCACGAGAGGGGCAACTAATGAAAAACTGTTTTTT. It is translated as CASTRGATNEKLFF.

This clonotype appeared many times. The CDR3 spells CASSVAGQGAGGYTF. CDR3 in DNA: TGTGCCAGCAGCGTAGCGGGACAGGGGGCCGGTGGCTACACCTTC. The chain links TRBV9 to TRBJ1-2; TRBD1 aligns across 12 bases. Germline CDR1 and CDR2: SGDLS and YYNGEE. The CDR3 has 15 amino acids. Trimming at V came to 0 bases and at J to 7 bases, leaving 4 bases not matched to a gene.

This chain links TRBV6-2 or TRBV6-3 with TRBJ2-2; TRBD2 matches at 13 bases. The ends lost 6 bases at V and 5 bases at J; junction bases unmatched: 12. The CDR3 is made up of 18 amino acids. Germline V gene data show CDR1 as MNHEY and CDR2 as SVGEGT. DNA of the CDR3: TGTGCCAGCAGAAAACTAGCGGGGGGGCCTTGGGGTACCGGGGAGCTGTTTTTT. Its translation is CASRKLAGGPWGTGELFF.

With regard to this clonotype: Because it lacks the conserved phenylalanine or tryptophan at the end, this CDR3 is likely a read error. V gene TRBV15 combines with J gene TRBJ1-6; TRBD1 agrees at 9 bases. Germline V gene sequence: CDR1 LNHNV, CDR2 YYDKDF (reference sequence). There are 14 residues in the CDR3. V gave up 4 bases and J gave up 11 bases; unmatched junction bases: 6. CDR3 DNA: TGTGCCACCAGCATAACAGGGGGCCGGGCACCCCTCCACTCT. This sequence encodes CATSITGGRAPLHS.

V and J are TRBV10-3 and TRBJ2-3; a weak D match, TRBD1 (5 bases). CDR3 size: 14 residues. The germline V gene encodes CDR1 ENHRY and CDR2 SYGVKD. The ends were cut back, 10 bases at V and 0 bases at J, with 14 bases in the middle. CDR3 nucleotide sequence: TGTGCCACCGCCACTGACAGTAGCACAGATACGCAGTATTTT. It is translated as CATATDSSTDTQYF.

This chain uses TRBV2 with TRBJ1-3; 7 nucleotides agree with TRBD1. V was clipped by 3 bases and J by 8 bases; unmatched bases: 13. CDR1 is SNHLY, CDR2 FYNNEI, per germline. The CDR3 spans 16 residues. CDR3 in DNA: TGTGCCAGCAGTGAGACAGGGATACGGAATCGAGACACCATATATTTT. This encodes CASSETGIRNRDTIYF.

In regard to this clonotype: At one end, the junction sequence differs from germline, possibly due to a read error. The J gene is TRBJ1-1, the V gene TRBV6-5; possibly TRBD1 for D (6 bases). The CDR3 contains 13 residues. Germline CDR1 MNHEY, CDR2 SVGAGI. The CDR3 nucleotides are TGTGCCAGCAGGCTCATTTTGACAGGAGAAGCTTCCTTT. It encodes CASRLILTGEASF.

The chain links TRBV20-1 to TRBJ1-4; tentative D call: TRBD1 (6 bases). Germline V gene lookup returns CDR1 DFQATT and CDR2 SNEGSKA (reference sequence). With 3 bases removed from V and 4 bases from J, the gap between germline ends came to 12 bases. This CDR3 has 14 residues. For the CDR3, the DNA is TGCAGTGCTAGCGGGACAACGAATAATGAAAAACTGTTTTTT. Translated: CSASGTTNNEKLFF.

Note on this clonotype: With a much larger clone just one base away, this may be a read error. The chain recombines TRBV5-1 with TRBJ2-2, with D possibly being TRBD2 (5 bases). The CDR3 sequence is 15 residues long. Per the germline V gene, CDR1 is SGHRS and CDR2 is YFSETQ. The DNA of the CDR3 is TGCGCCAGCAGCTTGGCTCCAGGCTTTACCGGGGAGCGGTTTTTT. Encoded protein: CASSLAPGFTGERFF.

The CDR3, as DNA: TGTGCCAGCAGCGTAGGCATGACCCAGTACTTC. It codes for CASSVGMTQYF. This chain joins TRBV9 and TRBJ2-5; D gene ambiguous. The V end lost 0 bases, the J end lost 7 bases, and 4 bases lay between the germline ends. This CDR3 spans 11 amino acids. Germline-derived CDR1 and CDR2 are SGDLS and YYNGEE.

The CDR3 protein is CAVNGGTDTQYF. The CDR3 region has the DNA TGTGCCGTCAACGGTGGCACAGATACGCAGTATTTT. V and J are TRBV10-3 and TRBJ2-3, with D unclear. V was pared by 11 bases and J by 1 base, with 10 bases between. This CDR3 contains 12 residues. CDR1 is ENHRY, CDR2 SYGVKD, per germline.

To note about this clonotype: A single base separates this from a much larger clone, so it may be a read error. The CDR3 does not close with the conserved phenylalanine or tryptophan, likely indicating a read error. The V gene is TRBV7-3, the J gene TRBJ1-4; D uncertain. The CDR3 sequence is 17 residues long. The germline V gene has CDR1 SGHTA and CDR2 FQGTGA. The CDR3 loop is CASSQERTPATNEKLFC. CDR3 coding DNA: TGCGCCAGCAGCCAAGAGAGGACGCCTGCAACTAATGAAAAACTGTTTTGT.

As for this clonotype: One end of the junction does not line up with germline, which may come from a read error. V is TRBV7-9 and J is TRBJ1-3; TRBD1 might be the D (5 bases). The CDR3 covers 15 residues. Per germline, CDR1 SEHNR and CDR2 FQNEAQ (reference sequence). Here the CDR3 DNA reads TGTGCCAGCAGGGGGGACCCTGCCTCTGGAGACACCATATATTTT. Protein product: CASRGDPASGDTIYF. The full variable domain, with the rest looked up from reference TRBV7-9 and TRBJ1-3, is DTGVSQNPRHKITKRGQNVTFRCDPISEHNRLYWYRQTLGQGPEFLTYFQNEAQLEKSRLLSDRFSAERPKGSFSTLEIQRTEQGDSAMYLCASRGDPASGDTIYFGEGSWLTVV.

Many counts were recorded for this clonotype. The rearrangement uses TRBV7-8 and TRBJ2-6, with D possibly matching TRBD2 (6 bases). From germline, CDR1 is SGHVS and CDR2 FQNEAQ. The CDR3 loop spans 18 amino acids. The V end lost 1 base, the J end lost 0 bases, and 13 bases lay between the germline ends. CDR3 coding DNA: TGTGCCAGCAGCTTAGAGATGGGGACTTTCTCTGGGGCCAACGTCCTGACTTTC. This gives the protein CASSLEMGTFSGANVLTF.

This clonotype was seen many times. This sequence joins TRBV20-1 and TRBJ2-5; no clear D. The CDR3 totals 13 residues. V lost 5 bases and J lost 2, with 12 bases in between. Germline V gives CDR1 DFQATT, CDR2 SNEGSKA (reference sequence). The DNA for the CDR3 is TGCAGTGCTTTGAGGCCTCGACAAGAGACCCAGTACTTC. It translates to CSALRPRQETQYF.

This clonotype showed up just a few times. The chain is built from TRBV10-3 and TRBJ2-3, with D possibly matching TRBD1 (6 bases). With 3 bases removed from V and 1 base from J, the gap between germline ends came to 11 bases. Germline V gene sequence: CDR1 ENHRY, CDR2 SYGVKD. The CDR3 loop spans 15 amino acids. The CDR3 sequence: CAISDKGVGTDTQYF. Written as DNA, the CDR3 is TGTGCCATCAGTGATAAGGGGGTGGGCACAGATACGCAGTATTTT.

This clonotype was picked up a small number of times. The genes are TRBV20-1 and TRBJ2-3; no firm D call. From germline, CDR1 is DFQATT and CDR2 SNEGSKA (reference sequence). V was cut by 1 base and J by 2 bases, with 1 base left in between. There are 11 residues in the CDR3. The CDR3 region has the DNA TGCAGTGCTAGAGTCACAGATACGCAGTATTTT. It codes for CSARVTDTQYF.

The chain couples TRBV20-1 to TRBJ2-7, with TRBD1 identical over 9 bases. Unmatched junction bases numbered 18, after V lost 6 bases and J lost 6 bases. The CDR3 length is 16 residues. Germline V lookup: CDR1 DFQATT, CDR2 SNEGSKA (reference sequence). CDR3: CSASSQDWDRAGEQYF. CDR3 nucleotide sequence: TGCAGTGCCAGCAGCCAAGATTGGGACAGGGCTGGCGAGCAGTACTTC.

This clonotype was seen just once. The chain joins TRBV20-1 to TRBJ1-2; TRBD1 matches 9 bases. This CDR3 comprises 12 residues. The junction had 5 bases not matched to a gene; V was cut back by 4 bases and J by 8 bases. Germline V gives CDR1 DFQATT, CDR2 SNEGSKA (reference sequence). DNA for the CDR3: TGCAGTGCTAAGGACAGGGGAGGCGGCTACACCTTC. Translated: CSAKDRGGGYTF.

About this clonotype: One end of the junction does not line up with germline, which may come from a read error. V is TRBV9 and J is TRBJ1-1, with D unresolved. Germline assignment: CDR1 SGDLS and CDR2 YYNGEE. The CDR3 runs 14 residues. This CDR3 is CASSVDQMNTEASF. Here the CDR3 DNA reads TGTGCCAGCAGCGTAGATCAGATGAACACTGAAGCTTCCTTT.